This TCR beta chain was found in a study of OX40 agonist ivuxolimab in advanced cancers. Measured with immunoSEQ multiplex PCR; TCRdb has only the in-frame clones, and not every one. The data contain about 80,000 clones, 70% to 90% of them singletons. This CDR3 spans 15 amino acids. Looked up from germline, CDR1 is WSHSY and CDR2 is SAAADI. The V end was cut by 8 bases, the J end by 7 bases, with 22 bases between. The J gene is TRBJ2-3, the V gene TRBV10-2; possibly TRBD1 or TRBD2 for D (5 bases each). The material was CD4+ or CD8+ T cells sorted from blood, obtained in a trial of the OX40 agonist ivuxolimab. This receptor was obtained from an adult with an advanced solid tumor such as melanoma, head and neck, liver or kidney cancer. The CDR3 nucleotides read TGCGCCAGCGGACCCCCGGACCCGGGGCGAAATACGCAGTATTTT. Amino acids: CASGPPDPGRNTQYF.